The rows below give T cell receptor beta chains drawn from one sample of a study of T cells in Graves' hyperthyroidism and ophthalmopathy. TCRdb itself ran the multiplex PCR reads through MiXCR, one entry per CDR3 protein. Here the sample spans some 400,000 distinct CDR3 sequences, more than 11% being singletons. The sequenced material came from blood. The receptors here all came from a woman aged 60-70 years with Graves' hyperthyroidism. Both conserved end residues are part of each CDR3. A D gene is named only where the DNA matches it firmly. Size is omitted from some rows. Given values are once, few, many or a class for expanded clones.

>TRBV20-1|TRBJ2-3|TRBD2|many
TGCAGTGCCACCAGGCCGGTGACTAGCGGCACAGATACGCAGTATTTT
CSATRPVTSGTDTQYF
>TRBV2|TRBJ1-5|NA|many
TGTGCCAGCAGTGACCGAGGACCCCGCTACAATCAGCCCCAGCATTTT
CASSDRGPRYNQPQHF
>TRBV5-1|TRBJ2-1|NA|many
TGCGCCAGCAGCTTATCCCCGCGCGGAAAAGGACTCGGCAATGAGCAGTTCTTC
CASSLSPRGKGLGNEQFF
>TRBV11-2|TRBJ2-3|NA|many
TGTGCCAGCAGCCCCGGTAGTAGCGTTGGATACACAGATACGCAGTATTTT
CASSPGSSVGYTDTQYF
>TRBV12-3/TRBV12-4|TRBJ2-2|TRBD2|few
TGTGCCAGCAGTTTACGGGGGGAAACTAGCGGGGCAAACACCGGGGAGCTGTTTTTT
CASSLRGETSGANTGELFF
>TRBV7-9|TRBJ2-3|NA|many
TGTGCCAGCAGCTTAGAGGTCGGAGGGACAGATACGCAGTATTTT
CASSLEVGGTDTQYF
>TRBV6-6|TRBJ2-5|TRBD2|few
TGTGCCAGCAGTTACGCCCCTAGCGGGGGTCTCCAAGAGACCCAGTACTTC
CASSYAPSGGLQETQYF
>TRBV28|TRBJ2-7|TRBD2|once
TGTGCCAGCAGTTTATGGGCTAGCGGGAGGGCCGAGCAGTACTTC
CASSLWASGRAEQYF
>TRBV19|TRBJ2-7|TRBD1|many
TGTGCCAGTAGTTCGCCGAGACAGGGGGCCCACGAGCAGTACTTC
CASSSPRQGAHEQYF
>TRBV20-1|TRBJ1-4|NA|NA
TGCAGTGCTAGAGAGGTGACGACTAATGAAAAACTGTTTTTT
CSAREVTTNEKLFF
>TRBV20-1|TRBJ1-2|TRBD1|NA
TGCAGTGCTTTGCCTGGGACAGGGGGTACAGGTTATGGCTACACCTTC
CSALPGTGGTGYGYTF
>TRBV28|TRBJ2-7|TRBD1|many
TGTGCCAGCAGCCCTGCCGACAGGGGGGGAGCCTACGAGCAGTACTTC
CASSPADRGGAYEQYF
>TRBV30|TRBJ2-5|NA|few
TGTGCCTGGAGTGTAGCTCGGGAGACCCAGTACTTC
CAWSVARETQYF
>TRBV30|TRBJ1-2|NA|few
TGTGCCTGGACAAAGCCGGGCTACTATGGCTACACCTTC
CAWTKPGYYGYTF
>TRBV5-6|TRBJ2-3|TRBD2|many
TGTGCCAGCAGCTCTAGCGGGTACACCACAGATACGCAGTATTTT
CASSSSGYTTDTQYF
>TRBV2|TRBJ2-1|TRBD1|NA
TGTGCCAGCAGTGAATTTGGGGGACAGTCCTACAATGAGCAGTTCTTC
CASSEFGGQSYNEQFF
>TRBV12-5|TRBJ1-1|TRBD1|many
TGTGCTAGTGGTCTTCAGGGGGCAGGGACTGAAGCTTTCTTT
CASGLQGAGTEAFF
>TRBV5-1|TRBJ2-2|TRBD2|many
TGCGCCAGCAGCTTGGGGAGTCTAGCGGGAGTCACCGGGGAGCTGTTTTTT
CASSLGSLAGVTGELFF
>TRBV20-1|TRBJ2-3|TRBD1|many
TGCAGTGCCGCCCCACAGGGGGGTTTAGATACGCAGTATTTT
CSAAPQGGLDTQYF
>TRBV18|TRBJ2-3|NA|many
TGTGCCAGCTCACCCCCTAACTCTGACACAGATACGCAGTATTTT
CASSPPNSDTDTQYF
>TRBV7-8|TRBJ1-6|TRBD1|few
TGTGCCAGCAGCCTGGGACAGGGGGTTTCACCCCTCCACTTT
CASSLGQGVSPLHF
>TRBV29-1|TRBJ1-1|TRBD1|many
TGCAGCGTGTCGACAGGGGGCACTGAAGCTTTCTTT
CSVSTGGTEAFF
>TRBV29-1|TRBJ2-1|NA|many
TGCAGCGGTCGTGACAGTATCTACAATGAGCAGTTCTTC
CSGRDSIYNEQFF
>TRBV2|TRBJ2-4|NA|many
TGTGCCAGCAGTGTAACTCAGGTCCTAGCCAAAAACATTCAGTACTTC
CASSVTQVLAKNIQYF
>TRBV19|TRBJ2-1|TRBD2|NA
TGTGCCAGTAGTATACAGCCGGGACTAGCGGGAGGCGACAATGAGCAGTTCTTC
CASSIQPGLAGGDNEQFF
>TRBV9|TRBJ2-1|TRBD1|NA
TGTGCCAGCAGCGGACGACAGGGACCGGATGAGCAGTTCTTC
CASSGRQGPDEQFF
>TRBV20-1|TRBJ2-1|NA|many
TGCAGTGCTAGAACTCCGGGACAAGTCTACAATGAGCAGTTCTTC
CSARTPGQVYNEQFF
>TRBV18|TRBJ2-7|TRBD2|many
TGTGCCAGCAGCCCCGGGACTAGCAGCTACGAGCAGTACTTC
CASSPGTSSYEQYF
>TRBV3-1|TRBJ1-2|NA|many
TGTGCCAGCAGCCAAGATGACAGCCTTGGAGGCTACACCTTC
CASSQDDSLGGYTF
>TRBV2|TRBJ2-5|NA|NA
TGTGCCAGGGGTCGCAGACAGCTCCAAGAGACCCAGTACTTC
CARGRRQLQETQYF
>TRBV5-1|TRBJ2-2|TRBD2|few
TGCGCCACCTCCCCCCCGGGAGCGGGAGTCACCGGGGAGCTGTTTTTT
CATSPPGAGVTGELFF
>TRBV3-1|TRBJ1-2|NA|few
TGTGCCAGCAGCCAAGATAGCGGGATATTTAACTATGGCTACACCTTC
CASSQDSGIFNYGYTF
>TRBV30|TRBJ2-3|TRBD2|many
TGTGCCAGAGGGCTAGCGGGAGCCTCCTACGGGGCAGATACGCAGTATTTT
CARGLAGASYGADTQYF
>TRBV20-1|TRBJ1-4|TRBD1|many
TGCAGTGCTAGAGCCGCCAGGGGGGGGAACAATGAAAAACTGTTTTTT
CSARAARGGNNEKLFF
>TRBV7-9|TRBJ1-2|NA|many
TGTGCCAGCAGCTTCGAGGTGGGGGTCCGTGGCTACACCTTC
CASSFEVGVRGYTF
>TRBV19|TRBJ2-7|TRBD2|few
TGTGCCAGTAGCCCGAGGGTCGGGGGGACCTACGAGCAGTACTTC
CASSPRVGGTYEQYF
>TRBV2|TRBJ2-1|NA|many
TGTGCCAGCAGCCTCGTAGCGGTGGCGCGCAATGAGCAGTTCTTC
CASSLVAVARNEQFF
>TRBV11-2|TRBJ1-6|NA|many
TGTGCCAGCAGCTTAGATCCGATCTCCTATAATTCACCCCTCCACTTT
CASSLDPISYNSPLHF
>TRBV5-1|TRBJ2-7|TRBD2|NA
TGCGCCAGCAAGCGGGGACTAGCGGGAGGGCCAAGTGAGCAGTACTTC
CASKRGLAGGPSEQYF
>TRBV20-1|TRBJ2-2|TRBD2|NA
TGCAGTGCTAGAGTAGCGGGAGTTCGCACCGGGGAGCTGTTTTTT
CSARVAGVRTGELFF
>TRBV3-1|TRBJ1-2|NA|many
TGTGCCAGCAGCCAAGCAGGACCGGGCTATGGCTACACCTTC
CASSQAGPGYGYTF
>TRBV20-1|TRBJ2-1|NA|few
TGCAGTGCTAGACTAGTCATTCGGAACAATGAGCAGTTCTTC
CSARLVIRNNEQFF
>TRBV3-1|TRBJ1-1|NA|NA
TGTGCCAGCAGCCAAGAGGCCAGACCGAACACTGAAGCTTTCTTT
CASSQEARPNTEAFF
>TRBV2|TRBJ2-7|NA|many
TGTGTCAGCACCGGTGTGCAGGGGGGCTACGAGCAGTACTTC
CVSTGVQGGYEQYF
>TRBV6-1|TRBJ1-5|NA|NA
TGTGCCAGCAGCCGGGCTGGCAATCAGCCCCAGCATTTT
CASSRAGNQPQHF
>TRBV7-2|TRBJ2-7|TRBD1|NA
TGTGCCAGCAGCTTCCAACAGGGGGCAGCGTACGAGCAGTACTTC
CASSFQQGAAYEQYF
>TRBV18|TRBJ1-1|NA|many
TGTGCCAGCTCACGACCAGGGTCCAGGGACACTGAAGCTTTCTTT
CASSRPGSRDTEAFF
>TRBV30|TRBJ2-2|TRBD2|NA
TGTGCCTGGAGTTTGCTAGCGGGGTACACCGGGGAGCTGTTTTTT
CAWSLLAGYTGELFF
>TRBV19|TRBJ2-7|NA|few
TGTGCCAGTAGTATCTCTGAGGGCGAGCAGTACTTC
CASSISEGEQYF
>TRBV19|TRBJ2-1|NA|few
TGTGCCAGTAGCGATGAGCAGTTCTTC
CASSDEQFF
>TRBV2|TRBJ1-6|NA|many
TGTGCCAGCAGTGAAGCGCTTGCAGGTTCACCCCTCCACTTT
CASSEALAGSPLHF
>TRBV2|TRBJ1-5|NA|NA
TGTGCCAGCAGTTACGACAGGAATCAGCCCCAGCATTTT
CASSYDRNQPQHF
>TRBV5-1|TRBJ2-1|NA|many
TGCGCCAGCAGCTTGGCTGGGGACAATGAGCAGTTCTTC
CASSLAGDNEQFF
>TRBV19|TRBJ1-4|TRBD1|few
TGTGCCAGTAGAGGGACAGGGTTTGAAAAACTGTTTTTT
CASRGTGFEKLFF